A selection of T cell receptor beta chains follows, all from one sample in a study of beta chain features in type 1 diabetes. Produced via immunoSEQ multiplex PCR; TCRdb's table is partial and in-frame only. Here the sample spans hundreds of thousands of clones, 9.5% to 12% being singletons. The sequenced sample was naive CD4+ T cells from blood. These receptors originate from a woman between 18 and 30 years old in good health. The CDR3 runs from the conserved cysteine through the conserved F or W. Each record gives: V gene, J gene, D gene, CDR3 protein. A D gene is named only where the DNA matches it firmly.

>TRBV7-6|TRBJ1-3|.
CASSLGRSSGNTIYF
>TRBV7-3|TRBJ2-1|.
CASSLGLAYNEQFF
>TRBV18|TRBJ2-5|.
CASSPSSQETQYF
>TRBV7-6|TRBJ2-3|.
CASSLAGAGAPGDTQYF
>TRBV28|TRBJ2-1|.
CASSLRHSEQFF
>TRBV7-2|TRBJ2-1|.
CASSLGFSGSSYNEQFF
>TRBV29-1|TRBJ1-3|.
CSGGDGLSGNTIYF
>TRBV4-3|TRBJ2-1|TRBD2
CASSPGLAVYNEQFF
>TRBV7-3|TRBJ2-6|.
CASTSYSGANVLTF
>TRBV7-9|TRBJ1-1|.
CASSFLNPEAFF
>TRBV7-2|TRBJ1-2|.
CASSLRPGGYTF
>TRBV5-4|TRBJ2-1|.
CASSSSGYEQFF
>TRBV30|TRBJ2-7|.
CAWNWGAGREQYF
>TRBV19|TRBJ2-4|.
CASRYQGMAKNIQYF
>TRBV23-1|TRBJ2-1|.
CASKPGHCPTGEQFF
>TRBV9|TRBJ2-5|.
CASSVTGFQETQYF
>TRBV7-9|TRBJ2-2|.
CASWRGPWTGELFF
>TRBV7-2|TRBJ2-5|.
CASRQPGAIQETQYF
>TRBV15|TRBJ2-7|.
CATSRDPTDPGTQYF
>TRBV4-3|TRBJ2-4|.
CASSQDHLAKNIQYF
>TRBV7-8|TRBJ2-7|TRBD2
CASSIRLAGAYEQYF
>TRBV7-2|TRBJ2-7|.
CASGTPNYEQYF
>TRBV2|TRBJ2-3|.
CASNDRGDTQYF
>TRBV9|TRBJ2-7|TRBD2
CASSVGGSDDEQYF
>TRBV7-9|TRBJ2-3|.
CASSLPAGRDTQYF
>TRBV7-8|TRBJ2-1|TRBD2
CASSLRLAGEWSYNEQFF
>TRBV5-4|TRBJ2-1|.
CASSFVYNEQFF
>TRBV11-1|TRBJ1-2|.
CASSPWGGAQYGYTF
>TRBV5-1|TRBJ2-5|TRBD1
CASSLWATGEETQYF
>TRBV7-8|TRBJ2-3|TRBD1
CASSLDRGSTDTQYF
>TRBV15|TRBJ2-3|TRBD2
CATSRDGTSTDTQYF
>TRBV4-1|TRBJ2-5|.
CASSQGDVRETQYF
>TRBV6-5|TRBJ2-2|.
CASSYAKGAGGELFF
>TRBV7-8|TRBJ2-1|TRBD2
CASTLQFSGASYNEQFF
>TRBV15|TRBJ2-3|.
CATSRDYTDTQYF
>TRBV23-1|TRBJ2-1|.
CASSLGTEYNEQFF
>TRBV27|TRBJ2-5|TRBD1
CASWDRGETQYF
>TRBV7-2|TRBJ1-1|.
CASSHREFGTEAFF
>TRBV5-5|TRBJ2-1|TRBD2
CASSGEGLSYNEQFF
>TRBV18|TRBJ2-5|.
CASSPSRSPRQTQYF